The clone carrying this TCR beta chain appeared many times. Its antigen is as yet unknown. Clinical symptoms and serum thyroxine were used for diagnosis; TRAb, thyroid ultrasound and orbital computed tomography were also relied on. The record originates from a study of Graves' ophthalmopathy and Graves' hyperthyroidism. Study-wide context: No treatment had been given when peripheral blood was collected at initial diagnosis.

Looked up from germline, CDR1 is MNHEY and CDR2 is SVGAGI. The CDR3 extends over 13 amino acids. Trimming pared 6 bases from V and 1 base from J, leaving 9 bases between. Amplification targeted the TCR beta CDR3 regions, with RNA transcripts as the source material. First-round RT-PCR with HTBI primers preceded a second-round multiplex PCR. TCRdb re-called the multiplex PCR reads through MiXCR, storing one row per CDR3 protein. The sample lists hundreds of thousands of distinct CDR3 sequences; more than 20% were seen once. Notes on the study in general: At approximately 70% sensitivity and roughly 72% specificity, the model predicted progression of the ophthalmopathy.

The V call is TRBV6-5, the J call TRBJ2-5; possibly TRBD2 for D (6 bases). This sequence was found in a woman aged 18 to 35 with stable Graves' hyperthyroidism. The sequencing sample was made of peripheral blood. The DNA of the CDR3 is TGTGCCAGCAGGCTAGCGACCCAAGAGACCCAGTACTTC. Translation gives CASRLATQETQYF.